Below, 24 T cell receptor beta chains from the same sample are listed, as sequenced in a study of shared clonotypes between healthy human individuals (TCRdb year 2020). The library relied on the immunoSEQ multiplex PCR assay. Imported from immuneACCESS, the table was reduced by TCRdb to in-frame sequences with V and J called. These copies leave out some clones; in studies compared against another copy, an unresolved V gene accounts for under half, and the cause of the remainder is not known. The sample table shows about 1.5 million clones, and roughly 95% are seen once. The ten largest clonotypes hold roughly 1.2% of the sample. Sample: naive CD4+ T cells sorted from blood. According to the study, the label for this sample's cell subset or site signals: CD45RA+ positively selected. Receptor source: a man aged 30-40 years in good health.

CDR3 sequence (DNA): TGTGCCAGCAGCATAAGGGAAGGATTGGAGACCCAGTACTTC. Its protein product is CASSIREGLETQYF. The chain joins TRBV5-6 to TRBJ2-5; D remains unclear. The CDR3 covers 14 residues. Deletions cut 4 bases from V and 5 bases from J, with 15 bases between. Germline V gene sequence: CDR1 SGHDT, CDR2 YYEEEE.

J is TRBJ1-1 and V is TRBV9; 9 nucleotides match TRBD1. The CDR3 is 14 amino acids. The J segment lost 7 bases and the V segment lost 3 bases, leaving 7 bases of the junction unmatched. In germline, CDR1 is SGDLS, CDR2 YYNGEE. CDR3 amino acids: CASSGGQGRGEAFF. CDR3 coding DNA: TGTGCCAGCAGCGGTGGACAGGGGCGAGGTGAAGCTTTCTTT.

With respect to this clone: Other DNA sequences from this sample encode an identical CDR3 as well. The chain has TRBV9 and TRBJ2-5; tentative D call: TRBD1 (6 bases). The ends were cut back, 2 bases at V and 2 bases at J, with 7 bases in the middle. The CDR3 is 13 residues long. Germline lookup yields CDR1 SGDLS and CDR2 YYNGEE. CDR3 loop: CASSVGQQETQYF. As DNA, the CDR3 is TGTGCCAGCAGCGTCGGACAGCAAGAGACCCAGTACTTC.

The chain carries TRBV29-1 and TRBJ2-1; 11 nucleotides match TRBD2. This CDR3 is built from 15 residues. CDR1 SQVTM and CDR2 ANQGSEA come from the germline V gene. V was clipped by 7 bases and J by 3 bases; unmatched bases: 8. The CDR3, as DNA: TGCAGCGAGCTAGCGGGAGGCGGACACTACAATGAGCAGTTCTTC. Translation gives CSELAGGGHYNEQFF.

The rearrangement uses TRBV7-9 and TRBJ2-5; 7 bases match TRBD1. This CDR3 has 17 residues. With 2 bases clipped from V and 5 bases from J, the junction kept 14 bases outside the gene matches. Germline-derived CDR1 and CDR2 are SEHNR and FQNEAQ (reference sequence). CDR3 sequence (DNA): TGTGCCAGCAGCTTATTTTTGCTGGACAGGTCGGGGGAGACCCAGTACTTC. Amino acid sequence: CASSLFLLDRSGETQYF.

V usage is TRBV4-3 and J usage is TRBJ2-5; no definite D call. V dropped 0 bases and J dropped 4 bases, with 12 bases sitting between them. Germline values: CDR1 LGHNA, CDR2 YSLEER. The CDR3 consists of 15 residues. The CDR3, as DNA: TGCGCCAGCAGCCAAGATGAAAGACTCCCAGAGACCCAGTACTTC. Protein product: CASSQDERLPETQYF.

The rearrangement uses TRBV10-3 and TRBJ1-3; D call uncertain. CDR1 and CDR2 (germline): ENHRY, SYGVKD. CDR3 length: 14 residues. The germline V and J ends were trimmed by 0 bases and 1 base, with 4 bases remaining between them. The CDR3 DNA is TGTGCCATCAGTGAGTCGACTTCTGGAAACACCATATATTTT. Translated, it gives CAISESTSGNTIYF.

For the CDR3, the DNA is TGCAGCGTTTCCCCGCTTGAGGGGCGAACTGAAGCTTTCTTT. Amino acids: CSVSPLEGRTEAFF. This chain connects TRBV29-1 to TRBJ1-1, with D perhaps matching TRBD1 (5 bases). Between the trimmed V and J ends, which lost 5 bases and 5 bases, there was a span of 18 bases. This CDR3 region has 14 residues. Per the germline V gene, CDR1 is SQVTM and CDR2 is ANQGSEA.

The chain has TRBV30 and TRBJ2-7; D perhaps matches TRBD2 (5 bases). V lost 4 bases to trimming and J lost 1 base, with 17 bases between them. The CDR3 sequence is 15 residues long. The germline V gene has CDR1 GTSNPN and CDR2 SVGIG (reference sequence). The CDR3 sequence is CAWTSLGRQSYEQYF. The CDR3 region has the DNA TGTGCCTGGACTAGCCTAGGACGTCAGTCCTACGAGCAGTACTTC.

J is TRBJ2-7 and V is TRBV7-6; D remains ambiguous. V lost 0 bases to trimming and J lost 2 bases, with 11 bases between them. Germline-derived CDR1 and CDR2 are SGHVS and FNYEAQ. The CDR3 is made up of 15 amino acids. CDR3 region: CASSLAATPTYEQYF. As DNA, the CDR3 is TGTGCCAGCAGCTTAGCGGCGACTCCAACCTACGAGCAGTACTTC.

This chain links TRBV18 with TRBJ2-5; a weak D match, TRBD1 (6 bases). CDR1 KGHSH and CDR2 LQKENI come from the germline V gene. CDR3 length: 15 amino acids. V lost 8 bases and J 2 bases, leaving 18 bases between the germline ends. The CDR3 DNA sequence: TGTGCCAGCACCTACTCAATAGGGACACAAGAGACCCAGTACTTC. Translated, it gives CASTYSIGTQETQYF.

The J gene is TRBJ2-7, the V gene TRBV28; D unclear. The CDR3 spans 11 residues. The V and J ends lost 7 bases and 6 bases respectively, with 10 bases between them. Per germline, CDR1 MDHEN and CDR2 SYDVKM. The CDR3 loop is CASTSWREQYF. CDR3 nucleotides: TGTGCCAGCACGTCTTGGCGCGAGCAGTACTTC. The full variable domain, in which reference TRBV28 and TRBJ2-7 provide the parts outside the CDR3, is DVKVTQSSRYLVKRTGEKVFLECVQDMDHENMFWYRQDPGLGLRLIYFSYDVKMKEKGDIPEGYSVSREKKERFSLILESASTNQTSMYLCASTSWREQYFGPGTRLTVT.

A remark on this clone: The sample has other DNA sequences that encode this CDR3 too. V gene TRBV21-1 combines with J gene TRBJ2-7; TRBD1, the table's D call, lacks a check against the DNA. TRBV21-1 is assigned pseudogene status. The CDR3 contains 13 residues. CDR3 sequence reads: CASSKGQLYEQYF. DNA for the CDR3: TGTGCCAGCAGCAAAGGACAGCTCTACGAGCAGTACTTC.

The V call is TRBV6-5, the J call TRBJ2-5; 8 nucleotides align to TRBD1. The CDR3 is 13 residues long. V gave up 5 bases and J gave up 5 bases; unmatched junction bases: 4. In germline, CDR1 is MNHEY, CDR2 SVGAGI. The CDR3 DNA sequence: TGTGCCAGCAGTCGGACAGGGAAGGAGACCCAGTACTTC. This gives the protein CASSRTGKETQYF.

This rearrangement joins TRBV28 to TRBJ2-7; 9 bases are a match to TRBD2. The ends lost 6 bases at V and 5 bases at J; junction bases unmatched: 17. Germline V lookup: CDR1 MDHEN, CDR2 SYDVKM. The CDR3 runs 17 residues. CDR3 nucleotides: TGTGCCAGCAGCCCCCCCGTAAGCGGGAGGTTGGGACACGAGCAGTACTTC. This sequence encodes CASSPPVSGRLGHEQYF.

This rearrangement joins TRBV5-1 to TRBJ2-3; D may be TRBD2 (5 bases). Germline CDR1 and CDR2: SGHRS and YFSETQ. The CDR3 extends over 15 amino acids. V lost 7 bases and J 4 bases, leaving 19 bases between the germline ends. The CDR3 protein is CASGQDFWPADTQYF. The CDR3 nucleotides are TGCGCCAGCGGCCAGGACTTCTGGCCTGCAGATACGCAGTATTTT. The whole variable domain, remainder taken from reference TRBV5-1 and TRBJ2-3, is KAGVTQTPRYLIKTRGQQVTLSCSPISGHRSVSWYQQTPGQGLQFLFEYFSETQRNKGNFPGRFSGRQFSNSRSEMNVSTLELGDSALYLCASGQDFWPADTQYFGPGTRLTVL.

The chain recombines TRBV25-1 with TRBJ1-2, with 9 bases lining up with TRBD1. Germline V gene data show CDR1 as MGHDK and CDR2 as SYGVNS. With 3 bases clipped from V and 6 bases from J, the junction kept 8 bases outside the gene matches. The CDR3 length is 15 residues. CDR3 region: CASSDPRQGGNGYTF. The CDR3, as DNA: TGTGCCAGCAGTGACCCTCGACAGGGGGGTAATGGCTACACCTTC.

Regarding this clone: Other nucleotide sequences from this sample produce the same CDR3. This chain's CDR3 is CSAVEAFF. CDR3 nucleotides: TGCAGTGCTGTGGAAGCTTTCTTT. The chain links TRBV20-1 to TRBJ1-1; no clear D gene. The CDR3 is 8 residues long. Per the germline V gene, CDR1 is DFQATT and CDR2 is SNEGSKA (reference sequence). Between the trimmed V and J ends, which lost 5 bases and 8 bases, there was a span of 3 bases.

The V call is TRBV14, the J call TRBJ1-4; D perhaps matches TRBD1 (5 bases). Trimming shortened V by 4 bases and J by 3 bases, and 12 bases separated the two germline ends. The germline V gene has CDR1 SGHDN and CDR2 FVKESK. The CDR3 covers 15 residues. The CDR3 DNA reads TGTGCCAGCAGCCTACGGGGGACGGCTAATGAAAAACTGTTTTTT. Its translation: CASSLRGTANEKLFF.

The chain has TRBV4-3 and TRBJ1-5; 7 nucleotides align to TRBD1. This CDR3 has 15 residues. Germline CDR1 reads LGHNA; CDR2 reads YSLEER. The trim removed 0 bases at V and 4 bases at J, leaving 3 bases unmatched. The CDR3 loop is CASSQDSTGNQPQHF. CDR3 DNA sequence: TGCGCCAGCAGCCAAGATTCGACAGGGAATCAGCCCCAGCATTTT.

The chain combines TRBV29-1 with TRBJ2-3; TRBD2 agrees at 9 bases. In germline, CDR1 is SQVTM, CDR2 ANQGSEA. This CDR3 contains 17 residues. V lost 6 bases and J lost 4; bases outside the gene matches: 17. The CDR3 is CSVTKLSAAGGSDTQYF. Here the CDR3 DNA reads TGCAGCGTCACTAAATTATCGGCAGCGGGAGGATCAGATACGCAGTATTTT.

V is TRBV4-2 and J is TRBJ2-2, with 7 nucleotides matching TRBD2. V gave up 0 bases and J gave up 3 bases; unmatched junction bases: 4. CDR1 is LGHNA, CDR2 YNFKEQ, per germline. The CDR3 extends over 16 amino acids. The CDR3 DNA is TGTGCCAGCAGCCAAGAGGAGCGGGGAGACACCGGGGAGCTGTTTTTT. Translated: CASSQEERGDTGELFF.

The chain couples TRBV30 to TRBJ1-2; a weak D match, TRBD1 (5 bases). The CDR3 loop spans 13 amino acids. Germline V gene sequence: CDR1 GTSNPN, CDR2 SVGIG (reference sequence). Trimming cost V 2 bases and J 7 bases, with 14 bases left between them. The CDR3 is CAWSRDSEAGYTF. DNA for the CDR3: TGTGCCTGGAGTCGTGACAGTGAGGCTGGCTACACCTTC. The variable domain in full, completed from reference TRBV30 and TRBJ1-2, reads SQTIHQWPATLVQPVGSPLSLECTVEGTSNPNLYWYRQAAGRGLQLLFYSVGIGQISSEVPQNLSASRPQDRQFILSSKKLLLSDSGFYLCAWSRDSEAGYTFGSGTRLTVV.

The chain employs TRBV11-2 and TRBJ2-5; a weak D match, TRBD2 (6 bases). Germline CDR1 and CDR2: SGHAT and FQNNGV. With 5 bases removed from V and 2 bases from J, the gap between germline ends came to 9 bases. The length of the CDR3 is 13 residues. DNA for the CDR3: TGTGCCAGCAGCGGGAGGATGCAAGAGACCCAGTACTTC. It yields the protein CASSGRMQETQYF. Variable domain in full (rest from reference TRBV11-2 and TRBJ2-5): EAGVAQSPRYKIIEKRQSVAFWCNPISGHATLYWYQQILGQGPKLLIQFQNNGVVDDSQLPKDRFSAERLKGVDSTLKIQPAKLEDSAVYLCASSGRMQETQYFGPGTRLLVL.